This T cell receptor beta chain was sequenced for a study of T-cell memory formation after mild COVID-19. Whole-study findings and limits: Later expanders leaned toward CD4+, whereas clones contracting from day 15 to 85 were balanced CD4/CD8.

Worth noting for this clonotype: Its antigen is unknown.

V lost 3 bases and J 2 bases, leaving 8 bases between the germline ends. The CDR3 runs to 13 residues. CDR1 and CDR2 from the germline V gene are SQVTM and ANQGSEA. TCRdb passed the 5' RACE reads through MiXCR, listing each CDR3 protein once. Among approximately 240,000 distinct CDR3 sequences listed, about 17% were seen once. Sequenced sample: PBMCs or a T cell subset sorted from them (not recorded which). The V call is TRBV29-1, the J call TRBJ1-5; D not certain. The origin of this receptor is a man aged 18 to 29 who had mild COVID-19 (a few samples of this study predate the infection). Cell type and time point are not known. The CDR3 DNA follows: TGCAGCGTTGAGGGGTCGGGCAATCAGCCCCAGCATTTT. Translating gives CSVEGSGNQPQHF. The whole variable domain, remainder taken from reference TRBV29-1 and TRBJ1-5, is SAVISQKPSRDICQRGTSLTIQCQVDSQVTMMFWYRQQPGQSLTLIATANQGSEATYESGFVIDKFPISRPNLTFSTLTVSNMSPEDSSIYLCSVEGSGNQPQHFGDGTRLSIL.